The 19 T cell receptor beta chains listed next were all sequenced from one sample in a study of vaccination and CD4 T cells after COVID-19. Researchers used the Oncomine TCR Beta short-read assay to sequence DNA from cultured CD4+ T cells. TCRdb passed the PCR reads through MiXCR, listing each CDR3 protein once. The repertoire holds about 14,000 distinct CDR3 sequences, with about two fifths as singletons. Their recognized antigens are unknown. The sample's treatment: roughly 10-day PBMC culture with coronavirus spike peptide pools or control peptides (ViraFEST assay). Sequencing input: CD4+ T cells from blood, cultured in vitro. The receptor source for this set is a human donor who had recovered from COVID-19.

The chain employs TRBV18 and TRBJ1-6; TRBD1 matches at 9 bases. The CDR3 contains 16 residues. Trimming cost V 2 bases and J 6 bases; bases outside gene matches: 5. Germline-derived CDR1 and CDR2 are KGHSH and LQKENI. DNA for the CDR3: TGTGCCAGCTCACCAGGGAGACAGGGGGGTAATTCACCCCTCCACTTT. Translation gives CASSPGRQGGNSPLHF. The complete variable domain, with remaining parts taken from reference TRBV18 and TRBJ1-6, reads NAGVMQNPRHLVRRRGQEARLRCSPMKGHSHVYWYRQLPEEGLKFMVYLQKENIIDESGMPKERFSAEFPKEGPSILRIQQVVRGDSAAYFCASSPGRQGGNSPLHFGNGTRLTVT.

This chain connects TRBV7-9 to TRBJ2-5, with 7 bases that match TRBD1. Per germline, CDR1 SEHNR and CDR2 FQNEAQ (reference sequence). Trimming removed 1 base from V and 4 bases from J; junction bases left unmatched: 3. The CDR3 runs to 14 residues. The CDR3 spells CASSLDRGPETQYF. DNA of the CDR3: TGTGCCAGCAGCTTAGACAGGGGCCCAGAGACCCAGTACTTC.

The CDR3 sequence is CATSTEGQRAFF. CDR3 coding DNA: TGTGCCACCTCGACCGAGGGACAGCGAGCTTTCTTT. The rearrangement joins TRBV28 to TRBJ1-1; 7 bases are shared with TRBD1. Germline CDR1 reads MDHEN; CDR2 reads SYDVKM. The CDR3 is made up of 12 amino acids. V shed 10 bases and J 10 bases; nucleotides not matched to a gene: 12.

The rearrangement joins TRBV3-1 to TRBJ2-5, with unresolved D. Trimming stripped 6 bases from V and 5 bases from J, with 4 bases between. The CDR3 spans 10 residues. CDR1 LGHDT and CDR2 YNNKEL come from the germline V gene (reference sequence). Here the CDR3 DNA reads TGTGCCAGCAGTCGGGAGACCCAGTACTTC. Translation: CASSRETQYF.

This clonotype has only a few counts. This chain uses TRBV2 with TRBJ1-1; D possibly corresponds to TRBD1 (6 bases). Trimming pared 2 bases from V and 0 bases from J, leaving 10 bases between. This CDR3 is built from 15 residues. The germline gives CDR1 SNHLY, CDR2 FYNNEI. CDR3 amino acids: CASSERGQMNTEAFF. CDR3 nucleotide sequence: TGTGCCAGCAGTGAACGTGGACAGATGAACACTGAAGCTTTCTTT.

This clonotype has only a few counts. In nucleotides, the CDR3 is TGTGCCAGTAGTGTACAGGGGGCGGCTAACTATGGCTACACCTTC. As protein: CASSVQGAANYGYTF. The chain carries TRBV19 and TRBJ1-2; 9 nucleotides line up with TRBD1. Germline V gene lookup returns CDR1 LNHDA and CDR2 SQIVND (reference sequence). There are 15 residues in the CDR3. V lost 5 bases and J lost 0; bases outside the gene matches: 4.

The V gene is TRBV7-9, the J gene TRBJ1-5, with 7 bases that match TRBD1. The germline CDR1 and CDR2 sequences are SEHNR and FQNEAQ (reference sequence). CDR3 length equals 16 residues. V trimming: 1 base; J trimming: 7 bases; junction bases outside the gene matches: 10. The CDR3 here is CASSLDGRGARQPQHF. As DNA, the CDR3 is TGTGCCAGCAGCTTAGATGGCAGGGGGGCAAGGCAGCCCCAGCATTTT.

The rearrangement links TRBV20-1 to TRBJ2-1, with 9 positions matching TRBD2. V gave up 7 bases and J gave up 9 bases; unmatched junction bases: 13. CDR1 and CDR2 (germline): DFQATT, SNEGSKA (reference sequence). The CDR3 has 14 amino acids. Here the CDR3 reads CSVLNGLASGEQFF. In DNA form, the CDR3 reads TGCAGTGTTTTAAACGGACTAGCGAGCGGTGAGCAGTTCTTC.

The chain couples TRBV5-4 to TRBJ2-5, with D hard to call. Trimming took 2 bases from V and 1 from J, leaving 9 bases between them. CDR3 size: 14 residues. CDR1 and CDR2 from the germline V gene are SGHNT and YYREEE (reference sequence). The CDR3 here is CASSLGRRQETQYF. CDR3 DNA sequence: TGTGCCAGCAGCTTAGGCCGACGCCAAGAGACCCAGTACTTC.

This sequence joins TRBV11-1 and TRBJ2-1; 7 bases align to TRBD1. CDR3 size: 13 residues. J lost 6 bases, V lost 5 bases, and 4 bases had no gene match. Looked up from germline, CDR1 is SGHAT and CDR2 is FQDESV (reference sequence). The CDR3 DNA sequence: TGTGCCAGCAGCCGGGGACAGATCAATGAGCAGTTCTTC. Translated: CASSRGQINEQFF.

This chain connects TRBV19 to TRBJ1-5; 9 positions match TRBD1. The J segment lost 5 bases and the V segment lost 5 bases, leaving 13 bases of the junction unmatched. Germline loops: CDR1 LNHDA, CDR2 SQIVND (reference sequence). There are 17 residues in the CDR3. The CDR3: CASSPTDRGLGDQPQHF. As DNA, the CDR3 is TGTGCCAGTAGTCCGACGGACAGGGGATTAGGGGATCAGCCCCAGCATTTT.

This rearrangement joins TRBV15 to TRBJ1-1; D remains ambiguous. The CDR3 loop spans 15 amino acids. V was shortened by 0 bases and J by 6 bases, with 14 bases between the two germline ends. The V gene's germline CDR1 is LNHNV and CDR2 YYDKDF (reference sequence). The CDR3 sequence: CATSRDSRGSPEAFF. CDR3 DNA sequence: TGTGCCACCAGCAGAGATTCACGGGGTTCGCCTGAAGCTTTCTTT.

There are a few counts of this clonotype. This rearrangement joins TRBV6-1 to TRBJ1-2; 9 nucleotides match TRBD1. This CDR3 has 14 amino acids. V dropped 6 bases and J dropped 8; count of bases not matched to a gene: 10. The germline V gene has CDR1 MNHNS and CDR2 SASEGT. DNA for the CDR3: TGTGCCAGCAGCCTCGACGGGACAGGGCAAGGCTACACCTTC. As protein: CASSLDGTGQGYTF.

There are a few counts of this clonotype. The chain recombines TRBV24-1 with TRBJ2-1, with TRBD2 as a possible D gene (6 bases). Trimming took 6 bases from V and 1 from J, leaving 12 bases between them. Germline loops: CDR1 KGHDR, CDR2 SFDVKD. The CDR3 consists of 15 residues. The CDR3 is CATSLGLESYNEQFF. The CDR3 region has the DNA TGTGCCACCAGTCTGGGACTCGAATCCTACAATGAGCAGTTCTTC.

The rearrangement links TRBV7-3 to TRBJ2-7; 12 nucleotides agree with TRBD2. The V and J ends lost 5 bases and 0 bases, in that order; junction bases with no gene match: 2. This CDR3 comprises 15 residues. The V gene's germline CDR1 is SGHTA and CDR2 FQGTGA. The CDR3 spells CASSPTSGSSYEQYF. The DNA for the CDR3 is TGTGCCAGCAGCCCGACTAGCGGGAGCTCCTACGAGCAGTACTTC.

This chain uses TRBV24-1 with TRBJ2-5, with a possible D match to TRBD1 (7 bases). Germline V gene sequence: CDR1 KGHDR, CDR2 SFDVKD. The V end was cut by 4 bases, the J end by 1 base, with 15 bases between. CDR3 length: 16 residues. This CDR3 reads CATSDLPGDSQETQYF. The CDR3 nucleotides are TGTGCCACCAGTGACCTACCGGGGGACAGCCAAGAGACCCAGTACTTC.

The V call is TRBV3-1, the J call TRBJ1-1; D possibly corresponds to TRBD1 (6 bases). This CDR3 has 13 residues. Trimming left V 4 bases short and J 5 bases short, with 11 bases between. Germline assignment: CDR1 LGHDT and CDR2 YNNKEL (reference sequence). The CDR3 nucleotides read TGTGCCAGCAGCCCCGGGGGGCGGACTGAAGCTTTCTTT. This translates into CASSPGGRTEAFF.

The V call is TRBV25-1, the J call TRBJ2-7; no clear D gene. The V end lost 4 bases, the J end lost 4 bases, and 5 bases lay between the germline ends. The V gene's germline CDR1 is MGHDK and CDR2 SYGVNS. The CDR3 is 11 residues long. The CDR3 region has the DNA TGTGCCAGCAGTGTCCAATACGAGCAGTACTTC. Translated, it gives CASSVQYEQYF.

This chain uses TRBV30 with TRBJ2-3, with D perhaps TRBD2 (7 bases). Germline V gene data show CDR1 as GTSNPN and CDR2 as SVGIG (reference sequence). This CDR3 contains 13 residues. Trimming took 2 bases from V and 6 from J, leaving 12 bases between them. CDR3 protein: CAWSLQGGDTQYF. The CDR3 DNA reads TGTGCCTGGAGTTTACAGGGAGGGGATACGCAGTATTTT.